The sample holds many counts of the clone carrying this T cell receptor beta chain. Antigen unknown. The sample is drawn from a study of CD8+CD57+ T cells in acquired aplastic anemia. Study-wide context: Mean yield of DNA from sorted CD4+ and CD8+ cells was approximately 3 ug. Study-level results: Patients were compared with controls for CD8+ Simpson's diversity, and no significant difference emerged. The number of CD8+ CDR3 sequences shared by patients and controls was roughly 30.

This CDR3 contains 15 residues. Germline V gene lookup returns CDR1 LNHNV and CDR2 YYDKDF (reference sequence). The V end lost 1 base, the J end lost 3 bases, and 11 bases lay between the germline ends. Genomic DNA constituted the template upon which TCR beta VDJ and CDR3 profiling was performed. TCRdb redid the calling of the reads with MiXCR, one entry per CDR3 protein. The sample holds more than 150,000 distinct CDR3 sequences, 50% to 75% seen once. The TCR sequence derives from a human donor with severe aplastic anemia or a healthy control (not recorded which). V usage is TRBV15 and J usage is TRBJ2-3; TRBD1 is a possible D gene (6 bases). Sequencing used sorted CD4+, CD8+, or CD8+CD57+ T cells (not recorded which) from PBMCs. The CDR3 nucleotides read TGTGCCACCAGCAGAGGACAGGAAACTACAGATACGCAGTATTTT. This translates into CATSRGQETTDTQYF.